The T cell receptor beta chain under discussion was sequenced for a study of T cells in Graves' hyperthyroidism and ophthalmopathy. RNA transcripts provided the source from which TCR beta CDR3 regions were amplified. A set of HTBI primers served as the primers for a first-round RT-PCR of the TCR CDR3. Each CDR3 protein is one row after TCRdb ran MiXCR on the multiplex PCR reads. The repertoire consists of a few hundred thousand distinct CDR3 sequences, with 20% to 25% occurring once and the leading ten covering around 67%. Clinical symptoms, serum thyroxine and TRAb, thyroid ultrasound and orbital computed tomography together formed the diagnostic basis. As concerns this clonotype: Its antigen is undetermined.

The CDR3 loop spans 15 amino acids. The V segment lost 4 bases and the J segment 3 bases; nucleotides outside the gene matches: 6. Germline V CDR1 and CDR2: SGDLS, YYNGEE. Study-wide findings and caveats: Among thyroid clonotypes expanded above 0.001, most also appeared in blood.

This rearrangement joins TRBV9 to TRBJ1-2, with 10 bases fitting TRBD1. The material sequenced was blood. The origin of this receptor is a man aged 45-65 years with Graves' hyperthyroidism. The CDR3 nucleotides are TGTGCCAGCAGCTCCCGGGACAGGGGAGACTATGGCTACACCTTC. Translated: CASSSRDRGDYGYTF.